One TCR beta chain is described in this entry. The CDR3 is made up of 13 amino acids. The V end lost 7 bases, the J end lost 7 bases, and 17 bases lay between the germline ends. Looked up from germline, CDR1 is SQVTM and CDR2 is ANQGSEA. These data are taken from a study of blood T cells in healthy people across ages. A second PCR, run for about 7 to 12 cycles, used a sample-barcoded 5' primer plus a J-beta primer mix. A template-switch adaptor that had 12 random nucleotides put a tag on each cDNA molecule. Sequencing recovered at least 2.5 million CDR3-containing paired-end reads from each sample. MiXCR was run by TCRdb on the 5' RACE reads, yielding one entry per CDR3 protein. Here the sample spans under 800,000 distinct CDR3 sequences, roughly two fifths being singletons.

The sequence was obtained from a woman aged 55-70 years in good health. The chain has TRBV29-1 and TRBJ1-5; D not resolved. Sequencing was done on a sample of blood. CDR3 region: CSATKALGQPQHF. The CDR3 DNA sequence: TGCAGCGCAACTAAGGCCCTCGGGCAGCCCCAGCATTTT. The variable domain in full, with the rest retrieved from reference TRBV29-1 and TRBJ1-5, is SAVISQKPSRDICQRGTSLTIQCQVDSQVTMMFWYRQQPGQSLTLIATANQGSEATYESGFVIDKFPISRPNLTFSTLTVSNMSPEDSSIYLCSATKALGQPQHFGDGTRLSIL.